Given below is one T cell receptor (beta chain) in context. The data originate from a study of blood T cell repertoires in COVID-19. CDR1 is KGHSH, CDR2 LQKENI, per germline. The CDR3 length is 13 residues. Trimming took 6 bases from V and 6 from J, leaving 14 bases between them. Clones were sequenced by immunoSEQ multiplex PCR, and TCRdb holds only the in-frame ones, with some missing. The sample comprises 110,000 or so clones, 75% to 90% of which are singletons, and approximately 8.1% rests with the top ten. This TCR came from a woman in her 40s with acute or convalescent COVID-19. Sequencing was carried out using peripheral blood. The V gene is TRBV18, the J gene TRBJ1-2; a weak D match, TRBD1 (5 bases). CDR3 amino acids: CASSPKPGDGYTF. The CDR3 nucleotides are TGTGCCAGCTCCCCAAAACCGGGGGATGGCTACACCTTC.